This paragraph reports one T cell receptor beta chain. This clonotype appeared a few times. The antigen it recognizes is unknown. No quality values exist for individual bases; no much larger clone is one base distant. The method behind the library was RT-PCR. The data were produced on a NextSeq 550. TCRdb redid the processing of the public reads, applying fastp at Q25 and MiXCR, and retained in-frame beta chains. When rows share a CDR3 protein, they turn into one entry using the most common DNA and genes. In all, the sample holds about 410,000 distinct CDR3 sequences, and 16% of those were seen once. The top ten hold 7% to 7.5% of the sample. The data stem from a study of patients and donors after allogeneic stem cell transplantation (dated by TCRdb to 2018 to 2021). The germline V gene (reference sequence) yields DFQATT for CDR1 and SNEGSKA for CDR2. The CDR3 holds 15 amino acids from the cysteine to the phenylalanine. The DNA shown is the 45-base CDR3, in frame from base 1. V is pruned by 2 bases and J by 4 bases, leaving 7 bases of the junction without a gene match.

This TCR came from a human donor who was either an allogeneic HSCT recipient or a stem cell or donor lymphocyte infusion donor (not recorded which). It is not recorded whose cells these are; they may come from a transplant donor. What was sequenced was blood, either unsorted or a sorted T cell fraction (not recorded which). The rearranged segments are TRBV20-1 and TRBJ2-1; 8 bases in between match TRBD2. Here the CDR3 is given as CSARTGTSRYNEQFF. The DNA sequence is as follows: TGCAGTGCTAGAACCGGGACTAGTCGATACAATGAGCAGTTCTTC.